This T cell receptor beta chain was identified during a study of PD-1 blockade in classical Hodgkin lymphoma. Overall study results and limits: Similar baseline diversity was found in complete responders and newly diagnosed patients. At baseline, newly diagnosed patients reportedly showed less TCR diversity than healthy donors.

This clone was seen only once. Antigen unknown. Generated by immunoSEQ multiplex PCR, the TCRdb table keeps only in-frame clones and is missing some. The repertoire includes 17,000 or so clones, about 81% of them detected once, and under 5% sits in the top ten. In every patient, relapse followed autologous stem cell transplantation, while exposure to brentuximab vedotin differed. Best responses included complete response and partial response; otherwise, the best response was progressive disease. Trimming took off 0 bases at V and 4 bases at J, with 13 bases between the two ends. The CDR3 extends over 15 amino acids. The germline gives CDR1 SGDLS, CDR2 YYNGEE.

The clonotype originates from a human donor with classical Hodgkin lymphoma. Material: peripheral blood mononuclear cells (PBMCs), obtained at baseline. The chain links TRBV9 to TRBJ1-2, with a tentative D call TRBD1 (6 bases). The CDR3, as DNA: TGTGCCAGCAGCGTAGATGGGGGCGCCGGCTATGGCTACACCTTC. It yields the protein CASSVDGGAGYGYTF.